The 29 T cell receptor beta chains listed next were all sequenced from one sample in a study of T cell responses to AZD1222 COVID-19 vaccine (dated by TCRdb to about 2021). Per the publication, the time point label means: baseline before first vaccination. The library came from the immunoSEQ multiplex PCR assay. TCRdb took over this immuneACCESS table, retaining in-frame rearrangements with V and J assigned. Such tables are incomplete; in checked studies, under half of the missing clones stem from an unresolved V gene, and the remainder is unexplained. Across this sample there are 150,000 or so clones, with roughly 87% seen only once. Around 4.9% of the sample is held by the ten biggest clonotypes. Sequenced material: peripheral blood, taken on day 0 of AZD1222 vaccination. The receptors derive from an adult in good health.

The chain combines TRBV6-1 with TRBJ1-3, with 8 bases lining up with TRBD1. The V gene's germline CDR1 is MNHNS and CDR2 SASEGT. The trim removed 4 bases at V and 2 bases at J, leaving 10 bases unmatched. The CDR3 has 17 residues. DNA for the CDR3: TGTGCCAGCAGTGTCTACACTCAGGGGGCTACTGGAAACACCATATATTTT. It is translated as CASSVYTQGATGNTIYF.

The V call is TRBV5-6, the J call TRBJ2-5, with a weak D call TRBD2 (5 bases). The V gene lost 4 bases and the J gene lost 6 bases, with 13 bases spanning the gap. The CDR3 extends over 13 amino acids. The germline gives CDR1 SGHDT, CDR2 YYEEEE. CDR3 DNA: TGTGCCAGCAGCATAGGACCCGGGAAGACCCAGTACTTC. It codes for CASSIGPGKTQYF. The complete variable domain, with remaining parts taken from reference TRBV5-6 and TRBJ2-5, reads DAGVTQSPTHLIKTRGQQVTLRCSPKSGHDTVSWYQQALGQGPQFIFQYYEEEERQRGNFPDRFSGHQFPNYSSELNVNALLLGDSALYLCASSIGPGKTQYFGPGTRLLVL.

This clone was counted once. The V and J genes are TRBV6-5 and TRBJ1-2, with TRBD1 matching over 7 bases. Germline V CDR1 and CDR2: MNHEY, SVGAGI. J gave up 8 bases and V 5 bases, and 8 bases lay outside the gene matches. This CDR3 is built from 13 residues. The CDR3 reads CASSRQGLQGYTF. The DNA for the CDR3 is TGTGCCAGCAGTAGACAGGGTTTACAGGGCTACACCTTC.

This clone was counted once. The CDR3 DNA reads TGTGCCAGTAAGCGGGAGTTCGACAATGAGCAGTTCTTC. Protein: CASKREFDNEQFF. The chain recombines TRBV19 with TRBJ2-1; TRBD2 matches 8 bases. Germline trimming cut 7 bases from V and 5 bases from J; bases unmatched to any gene: 4. Germline V gives CDR1 LNHDA, CDR2 SQIVND (reference sequence). This CDR3 contains 13 residues. The variable domain in full, completed from reference TRBV19 and TRBJ2-1, reads DGGITQSPKYLFRKEGQNVTLSCEQNLNHDAMYWYRQDPGQGLRLIYYSQIVNDFQKGDIAEGYSVSREKKESFPLTVTSAQKNPTAFYLCASKREFDNEQFFGPGTRLTVL.

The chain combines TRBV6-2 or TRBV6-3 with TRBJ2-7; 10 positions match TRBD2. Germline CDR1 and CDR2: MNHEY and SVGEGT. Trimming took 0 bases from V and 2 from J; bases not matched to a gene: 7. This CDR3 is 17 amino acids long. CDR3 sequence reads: CASSYSRTSGITYEQYF. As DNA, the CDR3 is TGTGCCAGCAGTTACTCGCGTACTAGCGGGATAACCTACGAGCAGTACTTC.

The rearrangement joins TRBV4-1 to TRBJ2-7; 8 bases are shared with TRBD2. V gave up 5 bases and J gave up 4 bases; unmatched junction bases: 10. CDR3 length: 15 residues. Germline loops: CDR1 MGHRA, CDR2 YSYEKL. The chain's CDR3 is CASSYGTSSRYEQYF. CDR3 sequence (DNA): TGCGCCAGCAGCTACGGGACTAGTTCTCGGTACGAGCAGTACTTC.

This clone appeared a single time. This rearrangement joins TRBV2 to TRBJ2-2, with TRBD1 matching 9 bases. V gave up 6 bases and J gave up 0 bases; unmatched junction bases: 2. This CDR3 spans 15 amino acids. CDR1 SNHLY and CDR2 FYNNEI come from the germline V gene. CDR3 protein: CASRRQGANTGELFF. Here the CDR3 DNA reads TGTGCCAGCAGGCGACAGGGGGCGAACACCGGGGAGCTGTTTTTT. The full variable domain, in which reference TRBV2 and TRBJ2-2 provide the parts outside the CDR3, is EPEVTQTPSHQVTQMGQEVILRCVPISNHLYFYWYRQILGQKVEFLVSFYNNEISEKSEIFDDQFSVERPDGSNFTLKIRSTKLEDSAMYFCASRRQGANTGELFFGEGSRLTVL.

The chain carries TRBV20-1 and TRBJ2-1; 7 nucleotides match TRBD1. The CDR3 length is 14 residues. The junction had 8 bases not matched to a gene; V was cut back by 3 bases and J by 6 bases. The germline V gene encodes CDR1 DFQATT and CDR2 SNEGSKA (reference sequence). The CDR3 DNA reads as TGCAGTGCTAGTCGGCAGGGGGTCCGCAATGAGCAGTTCTTC. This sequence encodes CSASRQGVRNEQFF.

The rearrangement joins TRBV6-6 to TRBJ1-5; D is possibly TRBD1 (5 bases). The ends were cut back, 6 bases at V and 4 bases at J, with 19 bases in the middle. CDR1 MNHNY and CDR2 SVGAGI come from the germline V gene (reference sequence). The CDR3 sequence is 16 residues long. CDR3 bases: TGTGCCAGCAGGGGGGACGGGGGAAGGCGAAATCAGCCCCAGCATTTT. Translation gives CASRGDGGRRNQPQHF.

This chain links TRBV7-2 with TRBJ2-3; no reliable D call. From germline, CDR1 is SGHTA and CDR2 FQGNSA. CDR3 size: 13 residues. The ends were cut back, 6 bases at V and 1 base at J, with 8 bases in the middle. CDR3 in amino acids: CASRQSGTDTQYF. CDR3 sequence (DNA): TGTGCCAGCAGACAATCAGGCACAGATACGCAGTATTTT. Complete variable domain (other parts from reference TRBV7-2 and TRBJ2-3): GAGVSQSPSNKVTEKGKDVELRCDPISGHTALYWYRQSLGQGLEFLIYFQGNSAPDKSGLPSDRFSAERTGGSVSTLTIQRTQQEDSAVYLCASRQSGTDTQYFGPGTRLTVL.

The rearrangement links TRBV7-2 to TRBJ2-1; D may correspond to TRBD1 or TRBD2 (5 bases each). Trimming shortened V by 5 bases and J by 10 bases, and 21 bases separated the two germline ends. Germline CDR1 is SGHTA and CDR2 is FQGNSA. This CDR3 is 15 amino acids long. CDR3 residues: CASSPSPGTKKEQFF. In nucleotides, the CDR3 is TGTGCCAGCAGCCCCTCCCCCGGGACCAAAAAGGAGCAGTTCTTC.

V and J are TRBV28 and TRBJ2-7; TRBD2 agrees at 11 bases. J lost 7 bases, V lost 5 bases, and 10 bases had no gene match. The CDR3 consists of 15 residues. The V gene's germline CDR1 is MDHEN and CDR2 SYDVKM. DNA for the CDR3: TGTGCCAGCAGTGGAATAGCGGGAGGGAGCTGGGAGCAGTACTTC. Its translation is CASSGIAGGSWEQYF.

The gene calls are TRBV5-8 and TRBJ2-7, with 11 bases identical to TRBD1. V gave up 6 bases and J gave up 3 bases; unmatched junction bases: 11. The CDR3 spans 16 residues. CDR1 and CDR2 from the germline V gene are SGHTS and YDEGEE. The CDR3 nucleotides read TGTGCCAGCACCCGAGCCACCGGGACAGGGGGCTACGAGCAGTACTTC. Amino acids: CASTRATGTGGYEQYF.

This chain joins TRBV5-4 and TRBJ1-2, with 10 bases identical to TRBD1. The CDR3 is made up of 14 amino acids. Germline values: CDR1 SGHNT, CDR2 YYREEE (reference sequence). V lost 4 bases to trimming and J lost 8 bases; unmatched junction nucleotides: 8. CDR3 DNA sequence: TGTGCCAGCAGCGGGGGACAGGGGATGAACGGCTACACCTTC. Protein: CASSGGQGMNGYTF.

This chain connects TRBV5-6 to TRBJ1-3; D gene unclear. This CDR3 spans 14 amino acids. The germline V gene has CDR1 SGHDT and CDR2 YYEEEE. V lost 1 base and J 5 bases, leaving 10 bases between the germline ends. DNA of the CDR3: TGTGCCAGCAGCTTGAAGGGCGGACGAAACACCATATATTTT. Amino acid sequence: CASSLKGGRNTIYF.

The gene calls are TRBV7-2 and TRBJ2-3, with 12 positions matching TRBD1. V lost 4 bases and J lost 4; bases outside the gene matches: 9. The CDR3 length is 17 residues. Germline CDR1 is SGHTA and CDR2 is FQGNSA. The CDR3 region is CASSSPVGTGGADTQYF. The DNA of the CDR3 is TGTGCCAGCAGCTCCCCAGTTGGGACAGGGGGCGCAGATACGCAGTATTTT.

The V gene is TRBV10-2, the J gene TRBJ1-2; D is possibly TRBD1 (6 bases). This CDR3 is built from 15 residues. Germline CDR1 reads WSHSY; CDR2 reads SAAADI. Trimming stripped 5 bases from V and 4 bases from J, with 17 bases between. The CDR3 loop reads CASSPGQSLSYGYTF. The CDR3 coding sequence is TGCGCCAGCAGTCCTGGACAGTCCCTTAGCTATGGCTACACCTTC.

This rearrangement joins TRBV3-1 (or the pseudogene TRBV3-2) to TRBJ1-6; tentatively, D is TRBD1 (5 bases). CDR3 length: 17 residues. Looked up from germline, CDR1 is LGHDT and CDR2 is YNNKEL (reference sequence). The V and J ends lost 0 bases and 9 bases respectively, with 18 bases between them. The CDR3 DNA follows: TGTGCCAGCAGCCAAGATCGGGGGGGTTTCGTAACTTCACCCCTCCACTTT. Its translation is CASSQDRGGFVTSPLHF.

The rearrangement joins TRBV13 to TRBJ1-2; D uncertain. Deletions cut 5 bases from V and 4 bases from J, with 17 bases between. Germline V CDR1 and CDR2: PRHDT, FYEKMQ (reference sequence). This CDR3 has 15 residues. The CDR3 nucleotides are TGTGCCAGCAGCCCACCACGGGCTCTTGGCTATGGCTACACCTTC. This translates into CASSPPRALGYGYTF.

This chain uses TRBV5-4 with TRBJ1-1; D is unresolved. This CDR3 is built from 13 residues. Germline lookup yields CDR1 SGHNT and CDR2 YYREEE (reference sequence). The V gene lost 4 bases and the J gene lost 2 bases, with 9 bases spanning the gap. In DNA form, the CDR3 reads TGTGCCAGCAGCCTGTTGGGTAACACTGAAGCTTTCTTT. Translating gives CASSLLGNTEAFF.

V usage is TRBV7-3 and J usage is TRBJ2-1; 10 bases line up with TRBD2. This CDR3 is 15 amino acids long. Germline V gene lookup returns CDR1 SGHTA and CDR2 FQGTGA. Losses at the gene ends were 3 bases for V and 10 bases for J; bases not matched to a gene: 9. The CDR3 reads CASSFHLAGVGEQFF. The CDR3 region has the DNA TGTGCCAGCAGCTTTCATCTAGCGGGAGTCGGCGAGCAGTTCTTC.

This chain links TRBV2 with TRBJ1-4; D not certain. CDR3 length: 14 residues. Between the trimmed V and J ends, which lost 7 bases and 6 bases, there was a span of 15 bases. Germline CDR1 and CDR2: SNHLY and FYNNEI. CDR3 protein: CASNRVYKDEKLFF. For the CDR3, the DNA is TGTGCCAGCAATCGGGTCTACAAGGATGAAAAACTGTTTTTT.

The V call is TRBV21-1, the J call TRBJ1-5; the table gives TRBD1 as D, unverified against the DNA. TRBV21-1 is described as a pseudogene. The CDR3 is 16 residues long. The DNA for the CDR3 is TGTGCCAGCAGCAAACGTTGGACAGGGATCGGTCAGCCCCAGCATTTT. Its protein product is CASSKRWTGIGQPQHF.

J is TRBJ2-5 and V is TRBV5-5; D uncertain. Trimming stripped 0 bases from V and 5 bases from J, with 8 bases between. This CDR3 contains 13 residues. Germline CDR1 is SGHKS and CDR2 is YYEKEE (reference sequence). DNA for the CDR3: TGTGCCAGCAGCTTGGACTGGCGGGAGACCCAGTACTTC. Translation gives CASSLDWRETQYF.

This chain's CDR3 is CASSQEMNTEAFF. DNA for the CDR3: TGTGCCAGCAGCCAAGAGATGAACACTGAAGCTTTCTTT. The chain couples TRBV3-1 (or the pseudogene TRBV3-2) to TRBJ1-1; D is unclear. Germline CDR1 reads LGHDT; CDR2 reads YNNKEL (reference sequence). V was shortened by 0 bases and J by 0 bases, with 2 bases between the two germline ends. This CDR3 is 13 amino acids long.

The chain's CDR3 is CATSSMTSSTEAFF. CDR3 DNA: TGTGCCACCAGCAGTATGACGTCAAGCACTGAAGCTTTCTTT. The J gene is TRBJ1-1, the V gene TRBV15; no clear D gene. CDR3 length: 14 amino acids. Germline CDR1 reads LNHNV; CDR2 reads YYDKDF (reference sequence). V was trimmed by 3 bases and J by 4 bases, leaving 12 bases between them.

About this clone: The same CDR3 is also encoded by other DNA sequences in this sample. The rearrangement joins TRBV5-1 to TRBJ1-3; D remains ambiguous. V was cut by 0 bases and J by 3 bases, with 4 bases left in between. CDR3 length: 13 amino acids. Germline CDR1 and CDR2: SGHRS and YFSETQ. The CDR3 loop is CASSLGSGNTIYF. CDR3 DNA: TGCGCCAGCAGCTTGGGGAGTGGAAACACCATATATTTT.

The CDR3 spells CASSLVSGKYGYTF. As DNA, the CDR3 is TGCGCCAGCAGCTTGGTTTCGGGGAAGTATGGCTACACCTTC. The chain uses TRBV5-1 and TRBJ1-2, with unresolved D. Trimming pared 0 bases from V and 5 bases from J, leaving 11 bases between. The CDR3 covers 14 residues. Germline lookup yields CDR1 SGHRS and CDR2 YFSETQ.

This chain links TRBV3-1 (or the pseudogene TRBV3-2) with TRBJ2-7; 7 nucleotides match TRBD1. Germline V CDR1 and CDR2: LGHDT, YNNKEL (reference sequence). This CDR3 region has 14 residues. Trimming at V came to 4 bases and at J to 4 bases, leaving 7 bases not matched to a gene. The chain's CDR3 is CASSRDGTAYEQYF. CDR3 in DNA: TGTGCCAGCAGCCGGGATGGGACAGCTTACGAGCAGTACTTC.